The sequence of this TCR beta chain was determined in a study of blood T cell repertoires in COVID-19. Study information: From the United States, Italy and Spain came samples of acute and convalescent COVID-19. Sample material is recorded as cDNA or gDNA derived from T cells, B-cell-depleted T cells, or PBMCs.

As processed by the authors: Researchers report that nucleated cell counts were estimated from reference gene primer amplification. Measured with immunoSEQ multiplex PCR; TCRdb has only the in-frame clones, and not every one. That table furnishes V, J and clone size, whereas the DNA furnished D and trimming. The table shows about 200,000 clones, with approximately 82% occurring only once. The CDR3 extends over 15 amino acids. Germline lookup yields CDR1 SGHAT and CDR2 FQNNGV. Losses at the gene ends were 5 bases for V and 4 bases for J; bases not matched to a gene: 7. The J gene is TRBJ2-5, the V gene TRBV11-2, with 10 bases identical to TRBD1. The receptor's source is a woman aged 40 to 50 with acute or convalescent COVID-19. Sequencing was carried out using peripheral blood. CDR3 DNA: TGTGCCAGCAGCCAGACGACAGGGGGCCGAGAGACCCAGTACTTC. Residues: CASSQTTGGRETQYF.